The sequence of this TCR beta chain was determined in a study of blood T cell repertoires in COVID-19. Study overall: The analysed material was cDNA or gDNA that came from T cells, B-cell-depleted T cells, or PBMCs.

Trimming removed 9 bases from V and 3 bases from J, with 15 bases in between. Germline values: CDR1 KGHDR, CDR2 SFDVKD. The CDR3 spans 14 residues. Method: immunoSEQ multiplex PCR; TCRdb's copy keeps in-frame clones and lacks some. This table holds more than 350,000 clones, 85% to 90% found once. The study assigned cohorts using participant-reported clinical history. The receptor comes from a man younger than 35 who had recovered from COVID-19. The sequencing input was PBMCs or T cells enriched from blood (not recorded which). The rearrangement joins TRBV24-1 to TRBJ2-3; possibly TRBD1 for D (6 bases). The CDR3 sequence: CATQDRWGTDTQYF. In nucleotides, the CDR3 is TGTGCCACCCAAGACAGGTGGGGAACAGATACGCAGTATTTT.